The 10 T cell receptor beta chains in this list originate from one sample, sequenced in a study of blood T cells in healthy people across ages. Through a sample-barcoded 5' primer and a J-beta primer mix, a second PCR was run for about 6 to 12 cycles. TCRdb processed the 5' RACE reads anew with MiXCR; each CDR3 protein has one entry. The sample has some 290,000 distinct CDR3 sequences, 27% seen once. Source material: blood. All receptors come from a woman in her sixties or seventies in good health.

The chain carries TRBV3-1 and TRBJ2-4, with D possibly being TRBD2 (6 bases). Germline lookup yields CDR1 LGHDT and CDR2 YNNKEL (reference sequence). Trimming cost V 3 bases and J 2 bases, with 11 bases left between them. CDR3 length: 15 residues. DNA of the CDR3: TGTGCCAGCAGCCAGTCGCGGGGCACCAAAAACATTCAGTACTTC. This codes for CASSQSRGTKNIQYF. Complete variable domain (other parts from reference TRBV3-1 and TRBJ2-4): DTAVSQTPKYLVTQMGNDKSIKCEQNLGHDTMYWYKQDSKKFLKIMFSYNNKELIINETVPNRFSPKSPDKAHLNLHINSLELGDSAVYFCASSQSRGTKNIQYFGAGTRLSVL.

The DNA for the CDR3 is TGTGCCAGCTTTCCTGGCCTCCCCCTATCAGACAATGAGCAGTTCTTC. Translation gives CASFPGLPLSDNEQFF. This rearrangement joins TRBV21-1 to TRBJ2-1; TRBD2, as called in the table, went unchecked against the DNA. TRBV21-1 is a pseudogene segment. The CDR3 is 16 residues long.

This chain uses TRBV10-3 with TRBJ1-2; TRBD1 matches 9 bases. Per germline, CDR1 ENHRY and CDR2 SYGVKD. CDR3 size: 14 residues. J gave up 3 bases and V 6 bases, and 5 bases lay outside the gene matches. The CDR3 here is CAIREDRGDYGYTF. The CDR3 bases are TGTGCCATCAGAGAGGACAGGGGCGACTATGGCTACACCTTC.

The chain employs TRBV6-6 and TRBJ2-3; 7 bases match TRBD1. Trimming cost V 2 bases and J 4 bases; bases outside gene matches: 6. The CDR3 consists of 15 residues. Per the germline V gene, CDR1 is MNHNY and CDR2 is SVGAGI (reference sequence). The CDR3 reads CASSYDGQGADTQYF. The CDR3 DNA sequence: TGTGCCAGCAGTTACGACGGTCAGGGGGCAGATACGCAGTATTTT.

The J gene is TRBJ1-1, the V gene TRBV7-2; weak D call: TRBD1 (5 bases). V was pared by 5 bases and J by 5 bases, with 12 bases between. The CDR3 spans 13 residues. Germline loops: CDR1 SGHTA, CDR2 FQGNSA. DNA of the CDR3: TGTGCCAGCAGCCCCGTGGGGGGAACTGAAGCTTTCTTT. Translated: CASSPVGGTEAFF.

This clonotype appeared a few times. CDR3 coding DNA: TGTGCCAGCAGTTTAGATCGTATGAGTGAGCAGTTCTTC. This translates into CASSLDRMSEQFF. This rearrangement joins TRBV12-3 or TRBV12-4 to TRBJ2-1; D remains ambiguous. Trimming pared 1 base from V and 9 bases from J, leaving 10 bases between. This CDR3 contains 13 residues.

The chain's CDR3 is CASSMGLAGTQETQYF. As DNA, the CDR3 is TGTGCCAGCAGCATGGGACTAGCGGGGACCCAAGAGACCCAGTACTTC. V is TRBV9 and J is TRBJ2-5; 13 bases fit TRBD2. J was trimmed by 1 base and V by 4 bases; bases with no gene match: 4. CDR1 and CDR2 (germline): SGDLS, YYNGEE. The CDR3 runs to 16 residues.

This clonotype was recorded only once. The CDR3 DNA follows: TGCGCCAGCAGCCAAGTCCAGGACGCAACTAATGAAAAACTGTTTTTT. Its protein product is CASSQVQDATNEKLFF. The V gene is TRBV4-1, the J gene TRBJ1-4, with D unresolved. The length of the CDR3 is 16 residues. The V end lost 1 base, the J end lost 0 bases, and 9 bases lay between the germline ends. The germline CDR1 and CDR2 sequences are MGHRA and YSYEKL.

The chain is built from TRBV7-6 and TRBJ2-2; D perhaps matches TRBD1 (5 bases). CDR3 length: 14 residues. V dropped 8 bases and J dropped 0 bases, with 10 bases sitting between them. The germline V gene has CDR1 SGHVS and CDR2 FNYEAQ. The CDR3 is CASQDIANTGELFF. As DNA, the CDR3 is TGTGCCAGCCAGGACATTGCGAACACCGGGGAGCTGTTTTTT.

This clonotype was detected many times. The rearrangement links TRBV7-8 to TRBJ2-7, with 10 bases identical to TRBD2. CDR1 is SGHVS, CDR2 FQNEAQ, per germline. The CDR3 consists of 15 residues. V shed 2 bases, J shed 2 bases, and the junction held 3 bases outside the gene matches. The CDR3 spells CASSLRAGGTYEQYF. CDR3 DNA: TGTGCCAGCAGCTTAAGAGCGGGAGGGACCTACGAGCAGTACTTC.